This is a list of T cell receptor beta chains from one sample in a study of neurological immune-mediated disorders. TCRdb ran MiXCR on the 5' RACE reads and lists one entry per CDR3 protein. The sample yields fewer than 20,000 distinct CDR3 sequences, about 30% seen once. The sequencing sample was made of PBMCs. The receptors come from a man aged 45-65 years with HTLV-1-associated myelopathy (HAM/TSP). Both conserved end residues are part of each CDR3. The D gene is left open where the match is weak. The listing skips clone size in some rows; elsewhere it reads once, few, many or a size class.

CDR3 | DNA | D | J | size | length | V
CASSPPQGNTGELFF | TGTGCCAGCTCACCACCGCAGGGGAACACCGGGGAGCTGTTTTTT | NA | TRBJ2-2 | many | 15 | TRBV18
CASSLSAQAYEQYF | TGTGCCAGCAGTTTATCGGCCCAGGCCTACGAGCAGTACTTC | NA | TRBJ2-7 | NA | 14 | TRBV27
CASSRGLAAQETQYF | TGTGCCAGCAGCCGGGGACTAGCGGCACAAGAGACCCAGTACTTC | TRBD2 | TRBJ2-5 | NA | 15 | TRBV5-6
CSARDPPGVEKLFF | TGCAGTGCTAGAGATCCGCCAGGGGTTGAAAAACTGTTTTTT | NA | TRBJ1-4 | NA | 14 | TRBV20-1
CASSLGGGNTEAFF | TGCGCCAGCAGCTTGGGGGGTGGGAACACTGAAGCTTTCTTT | NA | TRBJ1-1 | few | 14 | TRBV5-1
CSARRGQGNQPQHF | TGCAGTGCTAGGAGGGGACAGGGCAATCAGCCCCAGCATTTT | TRBD1 | TRBJ1-5 | NA | 14 | TRBV20-1
CASSVPDGYEQYF | TGCGCCAGCAGCGTCCCTGACGGATACGAGCAGTACTTC | NA | TRBJ2-7 | NA | 13 | TRBV5-1
CSASPGGGTDTQYF | TGCAGTGCTAGTCCGGGGGGGGGGACAGATACGCAGTATTTT | TRBD2 | TRBJ2-3 | few | 14 | TRBV20-1
CASLYTGEGDTQYF | TGTGCCAGCCTCTACACAGGGGAGGGAGATACGCAGTATTTT | NA | TRBJ2-3 | many | 14 | TRBV21-1
CASSRGGSTDTQYF | TGTGCCAGCAGCCGCGGGGGGAGCACAGATACGCAGTATTTT | TRBD2 | TRBJ2-3 | few | 14 | TRBV5-6
CASIADSMNTEAFF | TGCGCCAGCATCGCGGACAGCATGAACACTGAAGCTTTCTTT | NA | TRBJ1-1 | many | 14 | TRBV5-1
CASSLEGAGTEAFF | TGCGCCAGCAGCTTGGAAGGGGCTGGGACTGAAGCTTTCTTT | NA | TRBJ1-1 | few | 14 | TRBV5-1
CASSNQRAGESGELFF | TGTGCCAGCAGCAACCAGCGGGCAGGGGAATCCGGGGAGCTGTTTTTT | NA | TRBJ2-2 | NA | 16 | TRBV7-9
CASSPNFGVGEKLFF | TGTGCCAGCAGCCCCAACTTCGGGGTCGGAGAAAAACTGTTTTTT | NA | TRBJ1-4 | NA | 15 | TRBV4-2
CASSEPGAQPQHF | TGTGCCAGCAGTGAACCAGGGGCGCAGCCCCAGCATTTT | NA | TRBJ1-5 | NA | 13 | TRBV25-1
CASSPRTGGDEQFF | TGTGCCAGCAGTCCGCGAACGGGGGGTGATGAGCAGTTCTTC | TRBD2 | TRBJ2-1 | NA | 14 | TRBV6-2/TRBV6-3
CSARTGIGGSEKLFF | TGCAGTGCCCGTACAGGGATAGGGGGGAGTGAAAAACTGTTTTTT | NA | TRBJ1-4 | few | 15 | TRBV20-1
CATPEEGTVSYNSPLHF | TGTGCCACCCCCGAGGAAGGGACGGTCTCCTATAATTCACCCCTCCACTTT | NA | TRBJ1-6 | NA | 17 | TRBV7-9
CASSLGGRGGEQFF | TGTGCCAGCAGCTTAGGAGGACGGGGGGGAGAGCAGTTCTTC | TRBD2 | TRBJ2-1 | many | 14 | TRBV7-6
CASSSGVEQYF | TGTGCCAGCAGCTCAGGGGTCGAGCAGTACTTC | NA | TRBJ2-7 | NA | 11 | TRBV7-2
CASSLDYTGELFF | TGCGCCAGCAGCTTGGACTACACCGGGGAGCTGTTTTTT | NA | TRBJ2-2 | few | 13 | TRBV5-1
CASSPLDVNTGELFF | TGTGCCAGCAGTCCCTTGGACGTAAACACCGGGGAGCTGTTTTTT | NA | TRBJ2-2 | few | 15 | TRBV9
CASSPTPGGTGELFF | TGCGCCAGCAGCCCCACCCCGGGGGGCACCGGGGAGCTGTTTTTT | TRBD2 | TRBJ2-2 | few | 15 | TRBV5-1
CASSRTGRADTQYF | TGTGCCAGCAGCCGAACAGGGCGTGCAGATACGCAGTATTTT | NA | TRBJ2-3 | NA | 14 | TRBV7-9
CSARDRTRGAFF | TGCAGTGCCAGGGACCGGACTAGGGGAGCTTTCTTT | NA | TRBJ1-1 | few | 12 | TRBV20-1
CATSRAGDPNYGYTF | TGTGCCACCAGCCGGGCGGGGGACCCTAACTATGGCTACACCTTC | NA | TRBJ1-2 | NA | 15 | TRBV15
CASSPGTRAGTGELFF | TGTGCCAGCAGCCCCGGGACTAGAGCGGGCACCGGGGAGCTGTTTTTT | TRBD2 | TRBJ2-2 | NA | 16 | TRBV7-8
CAWSKGGQQYF | TGTGCCTGGAGTAAAGGGGGACAGCAGTACTTC | NA | TRBJ2-7 | few | 11 | TRBV30
CSAKGLGNSPLHF | TGCAGTGCTAAGGGGCTCGGCAATTCACCCCTCCACTTT | NA | TRBJ1-6 | few | 13 | TRBV20-1
CASSPELAGGGNEQFF | TGCGCCAGCAGCCCGGAACTAGCGGGGGGCGGGAATGAGCAGTTCTTC | TRBD2 | TRBJ2-1 | NA | 16 | TRBV5-1
CSARDQNTGELFF | TGCAGTGCTAGGGATCAGAACACCGGGGAGCTGTTTTTT | NA | TRBJ2-2 | few | 13 | TRBV20-1
CSAKPGLAGDEQFF | TGCAGTGCTAAGCCGGGACTAGCGGGAGATGAGCAGTTCTTC | TRBD2 | TRBJ2-1 | NA | 14 | TRBV20-1
CASGKGTQYF | TGTGCCAGCGGAAAGGGGACCCAGTACTTC | NA | TRBJ2-5 | NA | 10 | TRBV7-2
CASSLGRDTSTDTQYF | TGCGCCAGCAGCCTGGGAAGAGATACTAGCACAGATACGCAGTATTTT | NA | TRBJ2-3 | NA | 16 | TRBV5-1